The text below deals with one T cell receptor (beta chain). Its cognate antigen is unknown. Germline CDR1 SGHAT, CDR2 FQNNGV. V gave up 0 bases and J gave up 5 bases, with 10 bases separating them. CDR3 length: 14 residues. These data originate in a study of shared clonotypes between healthy human individuals. Study at large: The cohort comprised a couple of women and a few men. Their ages spanned 18 to 49 years. General study points: Clonotypes which were not shared had lower generation probabilities than clonotypes that all four donors shared.

Clones were read by immunoSEQ multiplex PCR, and TCRdb kept only the in-frame ones, dropping some. The sample contains about 2 million clones, 85% to 95% of which appear only once. The gene calls are TRBV11-2 and TRBJ2-5, with D perhaps TRBD1 (5 bases). The material sequenced was naive CD4+ T cells sorted from blood. Subset defined: CD45RA+ positively selected. The source is a man between 18 and 29 years old in good health. DNA of the CDR3: TGTGCCAGCAGCTTAGATTTAGCAGGGGAGACCCAGTACTTC. Encoded protein: CASSLDLAGETQYF.